This entry is about one T cell receptor (beta chain). Its antigen is still unknown. Staining for CD45RO/CCR7/CD25/CD127/CD95/CD27 allowed sorting of CD4+ naive, central memory, regulatory and stem cell-like memory cells. These data belong to a study of beta chain features in type 1 diabetes. Study-level results: Shortening that was moderate but significant affected the TCRB CDR3s of Type 1 diabetes patients in all four CD4+ subsets. More deletions and fewer insertions at VDJ junctions were seen in type 1 diabetes patients. Naive, central memory and regulatory TCRB repertoires appeared more similar among patients than healthy donors.

Expressed TCRB transcripts got sequenced, as all isolated RNA was reverse transcribed. Profiled with immunoSEQ multiplex PCR; TCRdb holds only in-frame clones, not every one. The sample records hundreds of thousands of clones, approximately 15% being singletons. The CDR3 consists of 16 residues. V shed 3 bases, J shed 0 bases, and the junction held 9 bases outside the gene matches. The V gene's germline CDR1 is GTSNPN and CDR2 SVGIG (reference sequence). The rearrangement links TRBV30 to TRBJ2-3, with TRBD2 identical over 7 bases. The clonotype was recovered from a man aged 18 to 35 with type 1 diabetes. Sequences were obtained from naive CD4+ T cells from blood. CDR3 sequence (DNA): TGTGCCTGGAGCACTGGGCAGCGGGGAAGCACAGATACGCAGTATTTT. Residues: CAWSTGQRGSTDTQYF. Supplemented by reference TRBV30 and TRBJ2-3, the full variable domain reads SQTIHQWPATLVQPVGSPLSLECTVEGTSNPNLYWYRQAAGRGLQLLFYSVGIGQISSEVPQNLSASRPQDRQFILSSKKLLLSDSGFYLCAWSTGQRGSTDTQYFGPGTRLTVL.